The rows below give T cell receptor beta chains drawn from one sample of a study of cytomegalovirus exposure and HLA in healthy donors. The table came from immunoSEQ multiplex PCR; TCRdb's copy has only in-frame clones and leaves some out. The data contain around 250,000 clones, about 80% of them singletons. Material: PBMCs. These receptors all stem from a woman aged 60-70 years in good health and CMV-seropositive. The CDR3 runs from the conserved cysteine through the conserved F or W. The D gene is left open where the match is weak. Size is stated for part of the rows, as once, few or many counts, or as a class when the clone is expanded.

TRBV5-6	TRBD2	TRBJ2-1	.	CASSDTSGKYNEQFF	TGTGCCAGCAGCGATACTAGCGGTAAATACAATGAGCAGTTCTTC
TRBV5-1	TRBD1	TRBJ2-1	.	CASRTIGTDNEQFF	TGCGCCAGCAGGACGATCGGGACAGACAATGAGCAGTTCTTC
TRBV28	TRBD1	TRBJ1-1	.	CASSISDREGGEAFF	TGTGCCAGCAGTATATCGGACAGGGAAGGGGGTGAAGCTTTCTTT
TRBV4-1	TRBD1	TRBJ2-5	.	CASSQGGQGAKETQYF	TGCGCCAGCAGCCAAGGCGGACAGGGGGCTAAAGAGACCCAGTACTTC
TRBV5-4	TRBD1	TRBJ1-1	.	CASSLDRDTEAFF	TGTGCCAGCAGCCTAGACAGGGACACTGAAGCTTTCTTT
TRBV2	TRBD2	TRBJ2-3	.	CATTKGGLADRGTQYF	TGTGCCACTACGAAAGGGGGACTAGCGGATCGGGGTACGCAGTATTTT
TRBV21-1	.	TRBJ2-1	.	CASTPGEVPRPYNEQFF	TGTGCCAGCACTCCCGGGGAAGTGCCCCGACCTTACAATGAGCAGTTCTTC
TRBV19	.	TRBJ2-2	.	CASKVQTNTGELFF	TGTGCCAGTAAGGTACAGACGAACACCGGGGAGCTGTTTTTT
TRBV6-5	TRBD2	TRBJ2-7	few	CASRPGLSGEQYF	TGTGCCAGCAGGCCGGGACTATCGGGTGAGCAGTACTTC
TRBV27	TRBD2	TRBJ2-1	.	CASSFGLAGGPGEQFF	TGTGCCAGCAGTTTCGGACTAGCGGGAGGGCCCGGTGAGCAGTTCTTC
TRBV4-1	TRBD2	TRBJ2-7	.	CASSQGLADNYEQYF	TGCGCCAGCAGCCAAGGACTAGCAGACAACTACGAGCAGTACTTC
TRBV6-1	TRBD2	TRBJ2-1	.	CASSHRTSGYNEQFF	TGTGCCAGCAGCCACAGGACTAGCGGGTACAATGAGCAGTTCTTC
TRBV15	.	TRBJ1-1	.	CATRLGLPNTEAFF	TGTGCCACCAGATTGGGACTCCCGAACACTGAAGCTTTCTTT
TRBV9	.	TRBJ2-1	.	CASSVVGDSYNEQFF	TGTGCCAGCAGCGTAGTTGGAGATTCCTACAATGAGCAGTTCTTC
TRBV29-1	TRBD1	TRBJ2-1	.	CSAMTGAGNEQFF	TGCAGCGCAATGACAGGGGCGGGCAATGAGCAGTTCTTC
TRBV28	.	TRBJ1-1	.	CASTGHSSGAFF	TGTGCCAGCACGGGTCATTCCAGCGGAGCTTTCTTT
TRBV7-9	.	TRBJ2-5	.	CASSPSSRETQYF	TGTGCCAGCAGCCCCAGTTCCCGAGAGACCCAGTACTTC
TRBV13	.	TRBJ1-2	.	CASSFEPTGYGYTF	TGTGCCAGCAGCTTTGAACCGACGGGGTATGGCTACACCTTC
TRBV5-4	.	TRBJ2-7	.	CASSFMGLDEQYF	TGTGCCAGCAGCTTCATGGGCCTGGACGAGCAGTACTTC
TRBV4-1	.	TRBJ1-2	.	CASSQLGGYYGYTF	TGCGCCAGCAGCCAGCTGGGGGGATACTATGGCTACACCTTC
TRBV19	.	TRBJ2-7	few	CASSMGLISYEQYF	TGTGCCAGTAGTATGGGACTGATTTCCTACGAGCAGTACTTC
TRBV4-1	TRBD2	TRBJ2-7	.	CASSPKERGTYEQYF	TGCGCCAGCAGCCCCAAGGAGCGGGGGACGTACGAGCAGTACTTC
TRBV19	.	TRBJ1-6	few	CASSVSTVRSSPLHF	TGTGCCAGTAGTGTTTCGACAGTTCGGTCTTCACCCCTCCACTTT
TRBV27	TRBD1	TRBJ1-5	few	CATSGQGQGQPQHF	TGTGCCACCTCAGGACAGGGCCAGGGTCAGCCCCAGCATTTT
TRBV7-9	.	TRBJ1-1	once	CASSLRGRYTEAFF	TGTGCCAGCAGCTTAAGGGGAAGATACACTGAGGCTTTCTTT
TRBV7-9	.	TRBJ1-4	.	CSSSLGQNNEKLFF	TGTTCCAGCAGCTTAGGACAGAACAATGAAAAACTGTTTTTT
TRBV5-1	TRBD1	TRBJ2-7	.	CASSYGTGGNEQYF	TGCGCCAGCAGCTACGGGACAGGGGGGAACGAGCAGTACTTC
TRBV7-9	.	TRBJ2-2	.	CASSLAPRIGRWTGELFF	TGTGCCAGCAGCTTAGCTCCGAGGATTGGGAGGTGGACCGGGGAGCTGTTTTTT
TRBV28	TRBD2	TRBJ2-7	.	CASRLAGTTYEQYF	TGTGCCAGCAGATTAGCGGGAACTACCTACGAGCAGTACTTC
TRBV4-1	TRBD1	TRBJ1-5	.	CASSHGDRDNQPQHF	TGCGCCAGCAGCCATGGGGACAGGGACAATCAGCCCCAGCATTTT
TRBV5-1	TRBD2	TRBJ2-1	.	CASSLEGSGKWDEQFF	TGCGCCAGCAGCCTTGAGGGGAGCGGGAAATGGGATGAGCAGTTCTTC